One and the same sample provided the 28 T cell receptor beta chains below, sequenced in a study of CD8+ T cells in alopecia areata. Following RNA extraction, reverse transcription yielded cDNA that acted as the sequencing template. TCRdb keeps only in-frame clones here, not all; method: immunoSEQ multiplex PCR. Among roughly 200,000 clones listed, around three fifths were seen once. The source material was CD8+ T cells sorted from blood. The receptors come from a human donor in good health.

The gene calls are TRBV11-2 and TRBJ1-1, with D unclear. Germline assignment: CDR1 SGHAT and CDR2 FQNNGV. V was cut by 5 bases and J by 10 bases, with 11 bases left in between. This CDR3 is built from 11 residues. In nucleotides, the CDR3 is TGTGCCAGCAGCAGGGTGGTAGGAGCTTTCTTT. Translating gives CASSRVVGAFF.

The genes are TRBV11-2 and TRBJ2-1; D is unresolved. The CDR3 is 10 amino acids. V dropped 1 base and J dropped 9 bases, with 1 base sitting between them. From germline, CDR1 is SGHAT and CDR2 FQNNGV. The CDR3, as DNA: TGTGCCAGCAGCTTAGTTGAGCAGTTCTTC. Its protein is CASSLVEQFF.

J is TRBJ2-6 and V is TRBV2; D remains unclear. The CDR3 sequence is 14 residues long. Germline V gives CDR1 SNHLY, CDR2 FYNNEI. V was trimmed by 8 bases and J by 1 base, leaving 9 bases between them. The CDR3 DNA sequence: TGTGCCAGCTGGATGGCTTCTGGGGCCAACGTCCTGACTTTC. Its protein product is CASWMASGANVLTF.

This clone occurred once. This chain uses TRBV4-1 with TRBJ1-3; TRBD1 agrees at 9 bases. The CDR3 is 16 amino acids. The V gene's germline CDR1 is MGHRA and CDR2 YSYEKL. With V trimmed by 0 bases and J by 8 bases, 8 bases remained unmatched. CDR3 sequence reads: CASSQDLGQGLHTIYF. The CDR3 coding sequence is TGCGCCAGCAGCCAAGATCTGGGACAGGGATTACACACCATATATTTT.

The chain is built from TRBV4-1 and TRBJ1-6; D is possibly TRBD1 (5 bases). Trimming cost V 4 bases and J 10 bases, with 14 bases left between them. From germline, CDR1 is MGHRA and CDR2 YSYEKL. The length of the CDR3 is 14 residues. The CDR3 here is CASSRPPGGSPLHF. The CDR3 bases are TGCGCCAGCAGCCGTCCCCCCGGGGGATCACCCCTCCACTTT.

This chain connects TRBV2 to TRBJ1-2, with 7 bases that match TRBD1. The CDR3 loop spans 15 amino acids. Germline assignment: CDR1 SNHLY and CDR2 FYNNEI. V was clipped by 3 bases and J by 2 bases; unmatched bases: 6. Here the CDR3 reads CASSERGRWNYGYTF. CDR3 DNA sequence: TGTGCCAGCAGTGAGAGGGGGCGGTGGAACTATGGCTACACCTTC.

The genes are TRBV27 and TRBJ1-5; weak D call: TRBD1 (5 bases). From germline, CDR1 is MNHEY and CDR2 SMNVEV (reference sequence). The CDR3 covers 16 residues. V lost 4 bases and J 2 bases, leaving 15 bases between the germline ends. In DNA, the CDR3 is TGTGCCAGCAGTTATTCAATGCGAGGGGGCAATCAGCCCCAGCATTTT. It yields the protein CASSYSMRGGNQPQHF.

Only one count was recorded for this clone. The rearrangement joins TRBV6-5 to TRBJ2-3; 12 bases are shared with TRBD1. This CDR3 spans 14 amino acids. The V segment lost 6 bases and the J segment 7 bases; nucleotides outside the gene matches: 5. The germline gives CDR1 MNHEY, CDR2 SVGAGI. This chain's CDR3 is CASSPGQGAYTQYF. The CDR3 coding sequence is TGTGCCAGCAGCCCGGGACAGGGGGCGTATACGCAGTATTTT.

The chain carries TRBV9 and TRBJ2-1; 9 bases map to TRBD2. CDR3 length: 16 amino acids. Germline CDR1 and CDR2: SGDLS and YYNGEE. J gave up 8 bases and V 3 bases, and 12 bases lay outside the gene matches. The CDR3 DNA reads TGTGCCAGCAGCGGACCGGGGCGGGGGGGCCCGGATGAGCAGTTCTTC. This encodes CASSGPGRGGPDEQFF.

The CDR3 DNA reads TGTGCCAGTAGAGCACAGGCCTATGGCTACACCTTC. Amino acid sequence: CASRAQAYGYTF. The chain couples TRBV19 to TRBJ1-2; possibly TRBD1 for D (5 bases). This CDR3 is built from 12 residues. V was trimmed by 6 bases and J by 4 bases, leaving 9 bases between them. Looked up from germline, CDR1 is LNHDA and CDR2 is SQIVND (reference sequence). Based on the CDR3 plus reference TRBV19 and TRBJ1-2, the full variable domain is DGGITQSPKYLFRKEGQNVTLSCEQNLNHDAMYWYRQDPGQGLRLIYYSQIVNDFQKGDIAEGYSVSREKKESFPLTVTSAQKNPTAFYLCASRAQAYGYTFGSGTRLTVV.

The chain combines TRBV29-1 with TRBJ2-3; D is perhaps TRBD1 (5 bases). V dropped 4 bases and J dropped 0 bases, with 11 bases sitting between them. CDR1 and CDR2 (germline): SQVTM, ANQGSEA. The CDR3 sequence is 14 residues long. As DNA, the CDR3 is TGCAGCGTTGCAGGGTCTCCTAGCACAGATACGCAGTATTTT. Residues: CSVAGSPSTDTQYF.

The CDR3 DNA is TGTGCCAGCAGTGGGGACAGGGCCATTAGCTCCTACGAGCAGTACTTC. Translating gives CASSGDRAISSYEQYF. The chain has TRBV2 and TRBJ2-7, with TRBD1 matching over 9 bases. This CDR3 is 16 amino acids long. With V trimmed by 4 bases and J by 0 bases, 7 bases remained unmatched. Germline-derived CDR1 and CDR2 are SNHLY and FYNNEI.

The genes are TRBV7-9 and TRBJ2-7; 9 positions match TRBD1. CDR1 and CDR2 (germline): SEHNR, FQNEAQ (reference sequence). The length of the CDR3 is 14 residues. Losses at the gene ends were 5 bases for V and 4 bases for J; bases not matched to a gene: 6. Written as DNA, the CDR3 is TGTGCCAGCAGCCCCAGTGGGACAGGGTACGAGCAGTACTTC. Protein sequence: CASSPSGTGYEQYF.

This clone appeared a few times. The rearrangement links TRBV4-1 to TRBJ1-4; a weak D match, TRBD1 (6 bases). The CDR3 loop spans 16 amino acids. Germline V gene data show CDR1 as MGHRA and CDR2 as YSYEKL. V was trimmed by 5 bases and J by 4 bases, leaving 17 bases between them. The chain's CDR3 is CASSGLTGPGNEKLFF. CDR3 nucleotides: TGCGCCAGCAGCGGCCTTACAGGGCCGGGTAATGAAAAACTGTTTTTT.

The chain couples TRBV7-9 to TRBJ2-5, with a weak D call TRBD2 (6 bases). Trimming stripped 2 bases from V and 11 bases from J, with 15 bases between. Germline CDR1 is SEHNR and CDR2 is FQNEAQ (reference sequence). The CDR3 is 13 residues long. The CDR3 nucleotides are TGTGCCAGCAGCTTATTCGGCGGGGAGGAGCAGTACTTC. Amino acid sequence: CASSLFGGEEQYF.

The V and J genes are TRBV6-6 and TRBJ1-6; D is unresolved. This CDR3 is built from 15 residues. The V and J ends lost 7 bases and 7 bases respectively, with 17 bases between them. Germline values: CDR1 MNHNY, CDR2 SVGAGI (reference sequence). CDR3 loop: CASTDLRAGNSPLHF. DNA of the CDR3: TGTGCCAGCACCGACCTGAGGGCAGGAAATTCACCCCTCCACTTT.

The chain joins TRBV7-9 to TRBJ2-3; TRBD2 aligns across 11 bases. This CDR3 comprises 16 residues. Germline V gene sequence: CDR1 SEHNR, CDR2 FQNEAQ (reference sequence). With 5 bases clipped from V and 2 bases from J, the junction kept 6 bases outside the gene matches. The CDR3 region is CASSPTSGGSTDTQYF. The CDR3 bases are TGTGCCAGCAGCCCTACTAGCGGGGGATCCACAGATACGCAGTATTTT.

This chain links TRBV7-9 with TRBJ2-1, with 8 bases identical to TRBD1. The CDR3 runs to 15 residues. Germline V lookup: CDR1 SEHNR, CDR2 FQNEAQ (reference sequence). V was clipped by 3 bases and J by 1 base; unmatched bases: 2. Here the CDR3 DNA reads TGTGCCAGCAGCTTTGGGACAGGATCCTACAATGAGCAGTTCTTC. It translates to CASSFGTGSYNEQFF.

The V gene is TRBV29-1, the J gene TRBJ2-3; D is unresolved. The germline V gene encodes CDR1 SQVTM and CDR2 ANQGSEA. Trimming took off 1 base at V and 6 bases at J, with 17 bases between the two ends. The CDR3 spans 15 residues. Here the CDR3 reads CSVEGKGLQRDTQYF. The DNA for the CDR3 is TGCAGCGTTGAAGGGAAAGGGCTTCAACGGGATACGCAGTATTTT.

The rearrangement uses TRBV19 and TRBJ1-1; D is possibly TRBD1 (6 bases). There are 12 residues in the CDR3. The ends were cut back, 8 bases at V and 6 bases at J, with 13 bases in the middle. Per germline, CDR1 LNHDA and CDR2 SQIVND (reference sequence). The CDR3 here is CASWGRGAEAFF. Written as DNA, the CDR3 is TGTGCCAGTTGGGGGCGGGGCGCTGAAGCTTTCTTT.

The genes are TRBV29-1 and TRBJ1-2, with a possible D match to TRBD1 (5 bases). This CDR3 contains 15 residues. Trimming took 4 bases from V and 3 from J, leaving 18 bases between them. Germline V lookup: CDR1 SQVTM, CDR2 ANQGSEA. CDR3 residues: CSVALPQGIDYGYTF. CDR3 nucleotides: TGCAGCGTTGCCCTACCCCAGGGTATTGACTATGGCTACACCTTC.

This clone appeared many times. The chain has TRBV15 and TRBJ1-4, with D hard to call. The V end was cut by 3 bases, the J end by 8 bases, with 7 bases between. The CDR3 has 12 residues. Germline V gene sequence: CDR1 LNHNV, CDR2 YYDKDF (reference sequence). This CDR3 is CATSSLGEKLFF. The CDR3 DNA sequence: TGTGCCACCAGCAGCCTCGGGGAAAAACTGTTTTTT.

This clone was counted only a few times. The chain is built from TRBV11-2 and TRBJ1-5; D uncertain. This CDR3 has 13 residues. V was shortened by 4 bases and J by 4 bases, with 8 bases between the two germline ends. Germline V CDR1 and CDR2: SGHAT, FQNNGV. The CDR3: CASSSGPNQPQHF. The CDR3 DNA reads TGTGCCAGCAGCTCAGGCCCAAATCAGCCCCAGCATTTT.

The CDR3 loop is CASLVGDEQFF. The CDR3 nucleotides are TGTGCCAGCCTCGTCGGGGATGAGCAGTTCTTC. J is TRBJ2-1 and V is TRBV25-1; a possible D gene is TRBD2 (5 bases). The V gene lost 8 bases and the J gene lost 8 bases, with 10 bases spanning the gap. The CDR3 contains 11 residues. CDR1 MGHDK and CDR2 SYGVNS come from the germline V gene. Looking up the rest from reference TRBV25-1 and TRBJ2-1 gives the full variable domain: EADIYQTPRYLVIGTGKKITLECSQTMGHDKMYWYQQDPGMELHLIHYSYGVNSTEKGDLSSESTVSRIRTEHFPLTLESARPSHTSQYLCASLVGDEQFFGPGTRLTVL.

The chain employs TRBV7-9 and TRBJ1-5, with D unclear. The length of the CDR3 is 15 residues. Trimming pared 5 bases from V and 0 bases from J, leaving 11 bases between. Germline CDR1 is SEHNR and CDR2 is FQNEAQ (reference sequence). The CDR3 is CASSPGPDSNQPQHF. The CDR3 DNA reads TGTGCCAGCAGCCCTGGACCGGATAGCAATCAGCCCCAGCATTTT.

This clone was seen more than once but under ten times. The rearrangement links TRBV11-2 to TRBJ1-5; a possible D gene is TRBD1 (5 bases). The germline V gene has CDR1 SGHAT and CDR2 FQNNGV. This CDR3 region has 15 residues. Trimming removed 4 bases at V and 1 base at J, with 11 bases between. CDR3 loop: CASSSLGGSNQPQHF. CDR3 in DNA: TGTGCCAGCAGCTCCCTGGGGGGGAGCAATCAGCCCCAGCATTTT.

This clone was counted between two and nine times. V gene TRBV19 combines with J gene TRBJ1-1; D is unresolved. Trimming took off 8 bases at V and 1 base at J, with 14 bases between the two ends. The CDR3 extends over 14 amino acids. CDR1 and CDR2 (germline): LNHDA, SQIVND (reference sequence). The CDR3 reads CASLDKNRNTEAFF. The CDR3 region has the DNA TGTGCCAGTCTAGATAAAAACAGGAACACTGAAGCTTTCTTT.

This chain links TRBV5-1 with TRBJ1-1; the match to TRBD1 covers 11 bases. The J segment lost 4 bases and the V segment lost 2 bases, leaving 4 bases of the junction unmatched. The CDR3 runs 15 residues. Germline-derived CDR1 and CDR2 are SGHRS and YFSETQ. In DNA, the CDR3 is TGCGCCAGCAGCTTTCGTGGGACAGGGGGCACTGAAGCTTTCTTT. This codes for CASSFRGTGGTEAFF.